This T cell receptor beta chain comes out of a study of T cells in Graves' hyperthyroidism and ophthalmopathy. Study background: Peripheral blood was drawn at first diagnosis, prior to all treatment. General study findings and limits: Blood also contained most expanded thyroid clonotypes above 0.001.

Amplification targeted TCR beta CDR3 regions from RNA transcripts. Carried out on the TCR CDR3, a first-round RT-PCR used the HTBI primer set. One entry per CDR3 protein, called by TCRdb with MiXCR from the multiplex PCR reads. This sample has around 420,000 distinct CDR3 sequences; approximately 15% occur once, and the top ten carry 5% to 6%. This CDR3 contains 13 residues. V gave up 5 bases and J gave up 5 bases, with 10 bases separating them. From germline, CDR1 is SGHAT and CDR2 FQNNGV. This clonotype was recorded many times. Its antigen remains unknown. Sequences were obtained from blood. This receptor was identified in a woman between 18 and 30 years old with Graves' hyperthyroidism. This chain joins TRBV11-2 and TRBJ1-5; D is uncertain. CDR3 DNA sequence: TGTGCCAGCAGCAGCACGCGGGATCAGCCCCAGCATTTT. Residues: CASSSTRDQPQHF.